The 26 T cell receptor beta chains reported below all come from one sample, sequenced in a study of blood T cell repertoires in COVID-19. The table came from immunoSEQ multiplex PCR; TCRdb's copy has only in-frame clones and leaves some out. The sample lists 100,000 or so clones, roughly 76% occurring once. Sequenced material: peripheral blood. The source of these receptors is a woman between 65 and 79 years old with acute or convalescent COVID-19.

V and J are TRBV6-5 and TRBJ2-4, with TRBD2 matching over 7 bases. V was clipped by 5 bases and J by 4 bases; unmatched bases: 5. Germline-derived CDR1 and CDR2 are MNHEY and SVGAGI. The CDR3 totals 14 residues. This CDR3 reads CASSPGGFKNIQYF. In DNA, the CDR3 is TGTGCCAGCAGTCCGGGGGGTTTTAAAAACATTCAGTACTTC.

The chain couples TRBV4-2 to TRBJ2-1; the D is unclear. The CDR3 extends over 12 amino acids. Germline CDR1 LGHNA, CDR2 YNFKEQ. Trimming took 5 bases from V and 3 from J, leaving 5 bases between them. CDR3 sequence reads: CASSGNYNEQFF. The CDR3 bases are TGTGCCAGCAGCGGCAACTACAATGAGCAGTTCTTC.

This chain links TRBV5-1 with TRBJ2-5, with TRBD1 matching 8 bases. V shed 2 bases, J shed 5 bases, and the junction held 11 bases outside the gene matches. The CDR3 sequence is 16 residues long. The germline gives CDR1 SGHRS, CDR2 YFSETQ. The CDR3 sequence: CASSFNPRGRSETQYF. The CDR3 DNA follows: TGCGCCAGCAGCTTCAATCCCAGGGGGCGTAGTGAGACCCAGTACTTC.

J is TRBJ1-5 and V is TRBV5-1; the D gene is possibly TRBD1 (5 bases). This CDR3 has 13 residues. The germline V gene encodes CDR1 SGHRS and CDR2 YFSETQ. Trimming shortened V by 3 bases and J by 5 bases, and 9 bases separated the two germline ends. CDR3 sequence (DNA): TGCGCCAGCAGCTCTGGCAGGGATCAGCCCCAGCATTTT. Residues: CASSSGRDQPQHF.

This chain's CDR3 is CASSPLGQGAIEQFF. The CDR3 nucleotides are TGCGCCAGCAGCCCCTTGGGCCAGGGGGCTATTGAGCAGTTCTTC. The V and J genes are TRBV4-1 and TRBJ2-1, with 8 nucleotides matching TRBD1. This CDR3 contains 15 residues. The germline V gene has CDR1 MGHRA and CDR2 YSYEKL. V shed 4 bases, J shed 9 bases, and the junction held 11 bases outside the gene matches.

Concerning this clone itself: Its ends do not fully match the called genes, so a read error is possible. The chain employs TRBV7-2 and TRBJ2-1; TRBD2 might be the D (6 bases). The CDR3 totals 11 residues. Germline V gene lookup returns CDR1 SGHTA and CDR2 FQGNSA. CDR3 nucleotide sequence: TGTGCCAGCAGCGTCGGGGGATCCGGGATCTTC. This sequence encodes CASSVGGSGIF. The variable domain in full, with the rest retrieved from reference TRBV7-2 and TRBJ2-1, is GAGVSQSPSNKVTEKGKDVELRCDPISGHTALYWYRQSLGQGLEFLIYFQGNSAPDKSGLPSDRFSAERTGGSVSTLTIQRTQQEDSAVYLCASSVGGSGIFGPGTRLTVL.

The chain uses TRBV7-8 and TRBJ1-1; D ambiguous. Trimming took off 5 bases at V and 1 base at J, with 17 bases between the two ends. Germline lookup yields CDR1 SGHVS and CDR2 FQNEAQ. The length of the CDR3 is 16 residues. CDR3 amino acids: CASSPPLRFRNTEAFF. The DNA of the CDR3 is TGTGCCAGCAGCCCCCCTCTCAGGTTCCGGAACACTGAAGCTTTCTTT.

This clone was picked up a small number of times. The CDR3 loop reads CASSRNKGQPQHF. Here the CDR3 DNA reads TGTGCCAGCTCACGGAATAAGGGGCAGCCCCAGCATTTT. V usage is TRBV18 and J usage is TRBJ1-5; D possibly corresponds to TRBD1 (5 bases). The CDR3 loop spans 13 amino acids. Germline CDR1 is KGHSH and CDR2 is LQKENI. The ends were cut back, 4 bases at V and 7 bases at J, with 11 bases in the middle.

The sample holds one count of this clone. The chain is built from TRBV19 and TRBJ2-5, with TRBD1 matching over 8 bases. Germline V gene lookup returns CDR1 LNHDA and CDR2 SQIVND (reference sequence). The CDR3 length is 14 residues. V shed 6 bases and J 5 bases; nucleotides not matched to a gene: 8. The CDR3 loop is CASSLQGVFETQYF. CDR3 bases: TGTGCCAGTAGCCTACAGGGGGTCTTCGAGACCCAGTACTTC.

This clone was detected only once. This chain links TRBV6-5 with TRBJ2-2; TRBD1 aligns across 11 bases. The CDR3 extends over 14 amino acids. J was trimmed by 6 bases and V by 6 bases; bases with no gene match: 3. CDR1 and CDR2 from the germline V gene are MNHEY and SVGAGI. CDR3 loop: CASRGQGEAGELFF. Written as DNA, the CDR3 is TGTGCCAGCAGGGGACAGGGGGAGGCCGGGGAGCTGTTTTTT.

This clone has just one count. This sequence joins TRBV29-1 and TRBJ2-1; D gene unclear. V was shortened by 2 bases and J by 8 bases, with 16 bases between the two germline ends. The CDR3 consists of 14 residues. Germline-derived CDR1 and CDR2 are SQVTM and ANQGSEA. In DNA, the CDR3 is TGCAGCGTTGAACGGCCAGTCGCCAGGTATGAGCAGTTCTTC. It codes for CSVERPVARYEQFF.

The chain recombines TRBV6-2 or TRBV6-3 with TRBJ2-1, with 11 nucleotides matching TRBD2. Germline V lookup: CDR1 MNHEY, CDR2 SVGEGT. This CDR3 is 16 amino acids long. J lost 2 bases, V lost 0 bases, and 0 bases had no gene match. CDR3 loop: CASSYSSGGAYNEQFF. The CDR3 DNA follows: TGTGCCAGCAGTTACTCTAGCGGGGGGGCCTACAATGAGCAGTTCTTC.

The chain recombines TRBV27 with TRBJ1-1; D may be TRBD1 (5 bases). The CDR3 is 14 amino acids. Germline V lookup: CDR1 MNHEY, CDR2 SMNVEV (reference sequence). V dropped 2 bases and J dropped 4 bases, with 11 bases sitting between them. The DNA for the CDR3 is TGTGCCAGCAGTTTACCCGGGACTGCCACTGAAGCTTTCTTT. It translates to CASSLPGTATEAFF.

This clone was counted only a few times. The chain has TRBV9 and TRBJ2-7; 8 nucleotides align to TRBD2. The ends lost 3 bases at V and 3 bases at J; junction bases unmatched: 5. CDR1 and CDR2 (germline): SGDLS, YYNGEE. This CDR3 region has 14 residues. Here the CDR3 reads CASSAGGDGYEQYF. The CDR3 DNA reads TGTGCCAGCAGCGCCGGGGGGGACGGCTACGAGCAGTACTTC.

The chain has TRBV11-1 and TRBJ2-5; 7 bases map to TRBD2. Germline-derived CDR1 and CDR2 are SGHAT and FQDESV (reference sequence). The CDR3 sequence is 15 residues long. Unmatched junction bases numbered 2, after V lost 0 bases and J lost 1 base. The CDR3 sequence is CASSLAGLSQETQYF. For the CDR3, the DNA is TGTGCCAGCAGCTTAGCGGGACTAAGCCAAGAGACCCAGTACTTC.

This clone was detected once. This sequence joins TRBV7-2 and TRBJ2-7; 7 bases match TRBD2. The J segment lost 4 bases and the V segment lost 1 base, leaving 7 bases of the junction unmatched. CDR3 length: 15 amino acids. CDR1 and CDR2 from the germline V gene are SGHTA and FQGNSA. CDR3 in DNA: TGTGCCAGCAGCTTAGGGGCTAGCGGAGCTTACGAGCAGTACTTC. Translating gives CASSLGASGAYEQYF. Variable domain in full (rest from reference TRBV7-2 and TRBJ2-7): GAGVSQSPSNKVTEKGKDVELRCDPISGHTALYWYRQSLGQGLEFLIYFQGNSAPDKSGLPSDRFSAERTGGSVSTLTIQRTQQEDSAVYLCASSLGASGAYEQYFGPGTRLTVT.

The chain has TRBV9 and TRBJ1-2, with 8 bases identical to TRBD1. Germline-derived CDR1 and CDR2 are SGDLS and YYNGEE. CDR3 length equals 15 residues. The V segment lost 6 bases and the J segment 4 bases; nucleotides outside the gene matches: 11. The CDR3 DNA reads TGTGCCAGCAATCGCCTCGGACAGGGAGGCTATGGCTACACCTTC. Encoded protein: CASNRLGQGGYGYTF.

V and J are TRBV19 and TRBJ1-5, with D maybe TRBD1 (5 bases). The CDR3 has 15 amino acids. CDR1 is LNHDA, CDR2 SQIVND, per germline (reference sequence). The V gene lost 5 bases and the J gene lost 3 bases, with 14 bases spanning the gap. This CDR3 reads CASSRSRQPNQPQHF. CDR3 DNA: TGTGCCAGTAGTCGAAGTCGACAGCCCAATCAGCCCCAGCATTTT.

The chain joins TRBV6-6 to TRBJ1-5; 11 bases are shared with TRBD1. CDR1 is MNHNY and CDR2 is SVGAGI in the germline V gene (reference sequence). The CDR3 sequence is 17 residues long. V shed 5 bases, J shed 3 bases, and the junction held 9 bases outside the gene matches. CDR3 DNA: TGTGCCAGCAGTCCTTGGGGGACAGGGGGAGACAATCAGCCCCAGCATTTT. Its protein is CASSPWGTGGDNQPQHF.

The chain links TRBV2 to TRBJ2-3, with D possibly TRBD2 on 7 matching bases. CDR3 length: 15 amino acids. The V end was cut by 4 bases, the J end by 2 bases, with 13 bases between. Per germline, CDR1 SNHLY and CDR2 FYNNEI. CDR3 sequence (DNA): TGTGCCAGCAGTGGAGAGGGGGGGGCCACAGATACGCAGTATTTT. Its protein product is CASSGEGGATDTQYF.

This rearrangement joins TRBV6-5 to TRBJ2-5, with TRBD2 matching over 10 bases. Germline assignment: CDR1 MNHEY and CDR2 SVGAGI. With V trimmed by 1 base and J by 6 bases, 5 bases remained unmatched. There are 15 residues in the CDR3. As DNA, the CDR3 is TGTGCCAGCAGTTACTTGCTAGCGGGGGACCAGACCCAGTACTTC. This gives the protein CASSYLLAGDQTQYF.

The chain combines TRBV19 with TRBJ2-5; TRBD1 is a possible D gene (5 bases). The germline CDR1 and CDR2 sequences are LNHDA and SQIVND (reference sequence). The length of the CDR3 is 15 residues. V shed 3 bases and J shed 1 base, with 12 bases lying between them. In DNA, the CDR3 is TGTGCCAGTAGTATTACCCAGGGCCCCCAAGAGACCCAGTACTTC. It translates to CASSITQGPQETQYF.

This chain joins TRBV15 and TRBJ2-2; D is ambiguous. CDR1 and CDR2 (germline): LNHNV, YYDKDF (reference sequence). This CDR3 is 14 amino acids long. V was clipped by 3 bases and J by 2 bases, with 7 bases between them. The CDR3 sequence: CATSSGLNTGELFF. CDR3 nucleotide sequence: TGTGCCACCAGCAGTGGGCTAAACACCGGGGAGCTGTTTTTT.

The chain is built from TRBV5-6 and TRBJ2-7, with TRBD2 as a possible D gene (6 bases). The CDR3 consists of 15 residues. From germline, CDR1 is SGHDT and CDR2 YYEEEE. The V and J ends lost 4 bases and 0 bases respectively, with 14 bases between them. CDR3 region: CASSVVGGSSYEQYF. In DNA form, the CDR3 reads TGTGCCAGCAGCGTTGTTGGAGGGAGCTCCTACGAGCAGTACTTC.

This clone was seen a single time. The rearrangement joins TRBV20-1 to TRBJ1-1; possibly TRBD1 for D (5 bases). The CDR3 sequence is 11 residues long. Trimming removed 3 bases at V and 6 bases at J, with 8 bases between. Germline lookup yields CDR1 DFQATT and CDR2 SNEGSKA (reference sequence). CDR3: CSARLTAEAFF. DNA of the CDR3: TGCAGTGCTAGGCTGACAGCTGAAGCTTTCTTT.

A single count supports this clone. The J gene is TRBJ1-1, the V gene TRBV7-9, with D maybe TRBD1 (6 bases). The CDR3 covers 14 residues. CDR1 SEHNR and CDR2 FQNEAQ come from the germline V gene (reference sequence). V lost 5 bases to trimming and J lost 1 base, with 11 bases between them. The CDR3 loop is CASSRDNRNTEAFF. In DNA, the CDR3 is TGTGCCAGCAGCAGGGACAACAGGAACACTGAAGCTTTCTTT.